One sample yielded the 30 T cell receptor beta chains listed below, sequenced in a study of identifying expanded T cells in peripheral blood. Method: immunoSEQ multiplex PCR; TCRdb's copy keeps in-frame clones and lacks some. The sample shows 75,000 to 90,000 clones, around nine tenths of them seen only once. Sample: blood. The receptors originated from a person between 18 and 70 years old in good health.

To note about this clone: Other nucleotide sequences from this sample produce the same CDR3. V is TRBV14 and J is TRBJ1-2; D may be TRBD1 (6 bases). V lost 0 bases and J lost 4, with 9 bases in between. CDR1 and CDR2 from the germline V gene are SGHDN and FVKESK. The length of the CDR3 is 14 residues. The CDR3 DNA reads TGTGCCAGCAGCCAAGATAGGGGGAGCTATGGCTACACCTTC. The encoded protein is CASSQDRGSYGYTF.

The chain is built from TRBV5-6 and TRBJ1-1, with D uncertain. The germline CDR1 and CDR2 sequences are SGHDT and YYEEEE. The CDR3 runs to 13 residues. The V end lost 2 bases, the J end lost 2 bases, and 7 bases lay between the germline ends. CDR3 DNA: TGTGCCAGCAGCTTATCAGTAAACACTGAAGCTTTCTTT. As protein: CASSLSVNTEAFF.

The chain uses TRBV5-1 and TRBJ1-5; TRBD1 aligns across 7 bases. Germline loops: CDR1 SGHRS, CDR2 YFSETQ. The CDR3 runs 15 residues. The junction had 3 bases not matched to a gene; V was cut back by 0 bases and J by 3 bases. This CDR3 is CASSLDGQANQPQHF. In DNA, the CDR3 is TGCGCCAGCAGCTTGGACGGACAGGCCAATCAGCCCCAGCATTTT.

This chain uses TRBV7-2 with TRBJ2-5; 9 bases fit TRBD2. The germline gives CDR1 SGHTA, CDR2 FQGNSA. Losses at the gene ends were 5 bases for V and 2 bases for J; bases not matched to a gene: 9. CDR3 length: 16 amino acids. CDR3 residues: CASSAAGGRAQETQYF. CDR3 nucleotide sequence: TGTGCCAGCAGCGCGGCTGGCGGGAGGGCACAAGAGACCCAGTACTTC.

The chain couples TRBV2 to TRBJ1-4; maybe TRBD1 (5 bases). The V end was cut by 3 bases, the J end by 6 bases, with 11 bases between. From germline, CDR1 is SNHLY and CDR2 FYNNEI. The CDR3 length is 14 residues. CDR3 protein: CASSDLQVYEKLFF. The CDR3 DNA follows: TGTGCCAGCAGTGATCTACAGGTCTATGAAAAACTGTTTTTT.

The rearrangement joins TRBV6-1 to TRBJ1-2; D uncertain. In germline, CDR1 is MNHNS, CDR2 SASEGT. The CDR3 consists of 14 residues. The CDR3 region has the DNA TGTGCTTTAAAGAGGACCGCGAGTACGGATGGCTACACCTTC. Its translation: CALKRTASTDGYTF.

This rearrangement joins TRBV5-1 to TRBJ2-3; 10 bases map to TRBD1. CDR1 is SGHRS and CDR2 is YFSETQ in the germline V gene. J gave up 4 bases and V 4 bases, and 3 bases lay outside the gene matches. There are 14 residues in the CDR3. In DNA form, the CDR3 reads TGCGCCAGCAGCCATGGACAGGGGGCAGATACGCAGTATTTT. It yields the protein CASSHGQGADTQYF.

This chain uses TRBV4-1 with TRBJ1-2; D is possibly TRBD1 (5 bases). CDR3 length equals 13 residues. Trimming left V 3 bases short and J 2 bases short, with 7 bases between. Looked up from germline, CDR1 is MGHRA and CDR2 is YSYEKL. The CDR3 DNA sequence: TGCGCCAGCAGCCAGGGGACGAACTATGGCTACACCTTC. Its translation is CASSQGTNYGYTF.

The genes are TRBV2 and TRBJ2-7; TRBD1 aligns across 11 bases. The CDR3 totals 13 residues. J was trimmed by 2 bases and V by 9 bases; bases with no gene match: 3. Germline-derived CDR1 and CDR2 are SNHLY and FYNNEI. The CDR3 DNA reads TGTGCCAGTGTGGACAGGGGGCCCTACGAGCAGTACTTC. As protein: CASVDRGPYEQYF.

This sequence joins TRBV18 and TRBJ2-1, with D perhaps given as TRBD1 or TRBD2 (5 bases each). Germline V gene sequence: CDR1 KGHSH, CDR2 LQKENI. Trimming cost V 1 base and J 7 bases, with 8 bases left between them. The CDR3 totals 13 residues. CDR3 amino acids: CASSPLEGNEQFF. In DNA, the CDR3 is TGTGCCAGCTCACCACTCGAGGGGAATGAGCAGTTCTTC.

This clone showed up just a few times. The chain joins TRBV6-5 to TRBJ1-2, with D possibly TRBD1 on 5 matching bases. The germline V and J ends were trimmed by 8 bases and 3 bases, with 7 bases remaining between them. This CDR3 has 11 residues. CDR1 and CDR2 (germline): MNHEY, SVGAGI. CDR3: CASAGHYGYTF. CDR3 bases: TGTGCCAGCGCGGGGCACTATGGCTACACCTTC.

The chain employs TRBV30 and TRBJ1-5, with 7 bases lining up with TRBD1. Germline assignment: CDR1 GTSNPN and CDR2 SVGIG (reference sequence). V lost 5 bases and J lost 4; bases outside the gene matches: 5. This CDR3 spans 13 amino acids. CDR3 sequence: CAWGGQTNQPQHF. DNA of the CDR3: TGTGCCTGGGGGGGACAGACAAATCAGCCCCAGCATTTT.

DNA for the CDR3: TGTGCCAGCTCACCACGGGACAGGGGCGGTAATCAGCCCCAGCATTTT. Residues: CASSPRDRGGNQPQHF. This chain connects TRBV18 to TRBJ1-5, with 10 bases matching TRBD1. CDR1 KGHSH and CDR2 LQKENI come from the germline V gene. V gave up 1 base and J gave up 4 bases; unmatched junction bases: 4. This CDR3 region has 16 residues.

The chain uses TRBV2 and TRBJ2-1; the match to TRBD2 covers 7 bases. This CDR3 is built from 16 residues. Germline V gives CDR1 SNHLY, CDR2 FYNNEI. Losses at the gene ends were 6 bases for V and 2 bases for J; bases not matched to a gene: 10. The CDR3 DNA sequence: TGTGCCAGCAGCCTCAAACCGGGGACTACCTACAATGAGCAGTTCTTC. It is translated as CASSLKPGTTYNEQFF.

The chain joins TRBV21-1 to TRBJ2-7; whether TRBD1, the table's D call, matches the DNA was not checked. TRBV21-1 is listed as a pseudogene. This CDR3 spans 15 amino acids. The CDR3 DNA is TGTGCCAGCAGCAAATCCCCGCCGGGACAGGGGCGAATGTACTTC. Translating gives CASSKSPPGQGRMYF.

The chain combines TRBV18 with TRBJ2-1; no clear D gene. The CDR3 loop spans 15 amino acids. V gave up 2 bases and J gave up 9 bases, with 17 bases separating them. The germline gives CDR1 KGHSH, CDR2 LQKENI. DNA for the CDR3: TGTGCCAGCTCACCATTACTTGCGGATCGGAGTGAGCAGTTCTTC. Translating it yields CASSPLLADRSEQFF.

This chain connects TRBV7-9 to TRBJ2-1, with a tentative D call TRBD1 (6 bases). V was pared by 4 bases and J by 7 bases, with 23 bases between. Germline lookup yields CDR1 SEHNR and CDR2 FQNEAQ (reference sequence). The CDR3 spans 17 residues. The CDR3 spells CASSSRDGGFSSNEQFF. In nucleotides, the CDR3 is TGTGCCAGCAGCTCTAGGGATGGGGGCTTCTCGTCTAATGAGCAGTTCTTC.

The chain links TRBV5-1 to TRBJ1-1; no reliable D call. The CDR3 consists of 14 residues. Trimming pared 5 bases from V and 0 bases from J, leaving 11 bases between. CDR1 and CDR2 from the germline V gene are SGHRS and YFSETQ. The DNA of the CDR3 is TGCGCCAGCAGAGAAGGGTCAATGAACACTGAAGCTTTCTTT. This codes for CASREGSMNTEAFF.

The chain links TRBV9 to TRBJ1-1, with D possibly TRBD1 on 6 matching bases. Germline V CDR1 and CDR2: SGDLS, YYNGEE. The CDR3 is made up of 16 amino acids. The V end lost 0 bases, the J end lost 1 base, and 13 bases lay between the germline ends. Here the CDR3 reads CASSVDRESSNTEAFF. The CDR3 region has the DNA TGTGCCAGCAGCGTAGACAGGGAATCCTCGAACACTGAAGCTTTCTTT. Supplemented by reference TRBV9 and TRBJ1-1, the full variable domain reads DSGVTQTPKHLITATGQRVTLRCSPRSGDLSVYWYQQSLDQGLQFLIQYYNGEERAKGNILERFSAQQFPDLHSELNLSSLELGDSALYFCASSVDRESSNTEAFFGQGTRLTVV.

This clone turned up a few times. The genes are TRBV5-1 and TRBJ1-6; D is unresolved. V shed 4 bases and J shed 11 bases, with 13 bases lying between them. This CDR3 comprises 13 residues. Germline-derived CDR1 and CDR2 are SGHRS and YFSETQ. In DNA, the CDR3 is TGCGCCAGCAGCCTGGTCGGCTCGCCACCCCTCCACTTT. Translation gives CASSLVGSPPLHF.

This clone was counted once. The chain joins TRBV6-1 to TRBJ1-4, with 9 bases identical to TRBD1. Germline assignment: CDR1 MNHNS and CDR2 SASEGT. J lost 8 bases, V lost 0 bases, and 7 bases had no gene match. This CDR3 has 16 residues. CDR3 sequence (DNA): TGTGCCAGCAGTGAAGCGGGGGGACAGGGAGGCGAAAAACTGTTTTTT. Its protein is CASSEAGGQGGEKLFF.

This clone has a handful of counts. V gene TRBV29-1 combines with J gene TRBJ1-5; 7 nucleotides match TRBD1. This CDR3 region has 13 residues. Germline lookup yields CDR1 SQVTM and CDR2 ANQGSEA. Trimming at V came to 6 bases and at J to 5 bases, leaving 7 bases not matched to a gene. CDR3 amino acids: CSVAQGNDQPQHF. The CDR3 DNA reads TGCAGCGTAGCACAGGGGAACGATCAGCCCCAGCATTTT.

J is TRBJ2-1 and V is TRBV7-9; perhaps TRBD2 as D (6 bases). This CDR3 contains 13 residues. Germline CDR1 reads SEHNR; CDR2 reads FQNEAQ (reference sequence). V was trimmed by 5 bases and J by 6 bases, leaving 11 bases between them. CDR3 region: CASSQTRGNEQFF. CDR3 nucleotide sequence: TGTGCCAGCAGCCAGACTAGGGGCAATGAGCAGTTCTTC. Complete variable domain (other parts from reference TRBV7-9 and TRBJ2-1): DTGVSQNPRHKITKRGQNVTFRCDPISEHNRLYWYRQTLGQGPEFLTYFQNEAQLEKSRLLSDRFSAERPKGSFSTLEIQRTEQGDSAMYLCASSQTRGNEQFFGPGTRLTVL.

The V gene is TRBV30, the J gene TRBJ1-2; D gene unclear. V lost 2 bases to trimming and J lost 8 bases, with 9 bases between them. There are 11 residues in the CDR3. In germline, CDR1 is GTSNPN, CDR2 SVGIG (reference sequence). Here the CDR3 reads CAWSRIGGYTF. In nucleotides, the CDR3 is TGTGCCTGGAGTAGAATCGGAGGCTACACCTTC.

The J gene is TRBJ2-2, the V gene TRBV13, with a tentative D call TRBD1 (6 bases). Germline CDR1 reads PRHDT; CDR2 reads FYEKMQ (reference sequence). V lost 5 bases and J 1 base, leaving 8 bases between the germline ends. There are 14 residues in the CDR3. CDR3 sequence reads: CASSLTGNTGELFF. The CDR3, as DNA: TGTGCCAGCAGCCTGACAGGGAACACCGGGGAGCTGTTTTTT.

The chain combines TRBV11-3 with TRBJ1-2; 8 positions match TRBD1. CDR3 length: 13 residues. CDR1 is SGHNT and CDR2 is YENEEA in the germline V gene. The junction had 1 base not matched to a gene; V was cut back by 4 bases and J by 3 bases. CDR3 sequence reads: CASSSGQDYGYTF. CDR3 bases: TGTGCCAGCAGCTCGGGACAGGACTATGGCTACACCTTC.

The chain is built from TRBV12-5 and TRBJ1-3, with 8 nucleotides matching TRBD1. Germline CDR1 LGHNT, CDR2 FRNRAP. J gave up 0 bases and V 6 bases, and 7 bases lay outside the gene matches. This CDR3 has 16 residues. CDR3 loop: CASGSGQVDSGNTIYF. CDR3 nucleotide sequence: TGTGCTAGTGGCTCGGGACAGGTTGACTCTGGAAACACCATATATTTT.

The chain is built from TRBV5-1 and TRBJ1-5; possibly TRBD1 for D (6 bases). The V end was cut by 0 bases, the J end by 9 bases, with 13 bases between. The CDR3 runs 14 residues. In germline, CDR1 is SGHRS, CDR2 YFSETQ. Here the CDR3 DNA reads TGCGCCAGCAGCTTGGACCCAGAGGGGGGGCCCCAGCATTTT. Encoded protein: CASSLDPEGGPQHF.

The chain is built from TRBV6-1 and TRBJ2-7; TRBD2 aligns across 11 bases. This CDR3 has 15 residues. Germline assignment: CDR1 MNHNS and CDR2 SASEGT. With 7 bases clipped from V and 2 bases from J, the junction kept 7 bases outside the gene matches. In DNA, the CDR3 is TGTGCCAGCATACCAAGACTAGCGGGAACCTACGAGCAGTACTTC. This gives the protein CASIPRLAGTYEQYF.

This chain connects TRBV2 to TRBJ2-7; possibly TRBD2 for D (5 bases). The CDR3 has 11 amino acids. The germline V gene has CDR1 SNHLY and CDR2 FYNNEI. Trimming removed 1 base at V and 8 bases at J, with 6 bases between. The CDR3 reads CASSEGGKQYF. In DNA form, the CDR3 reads TGTGCCAGCAGTGAAGGAGGGAAGCAGTACTTC.